The 16 T cell receptor beta chains reported below all come from one sample, sequenced in a study of tumour-infiltrating T cells in Burkitt lymphoma. The repertoire was sequenced with immunoSEQ multiplex PCR; TCRdb's copy has only in-frame clones and lacks some. The data contain about 3,200 clones, about an eighth of them singletons. Sequencing input: tumor tissue. The receptors come from a human donor with Burkitt lymphoma.

This clone was detected only a few times. The chain is built from TRBV6-6 and TRBJ2-1; TRBD1 matches 9 bases. V lost 5 bases, J lost 5 bases, and 7 bases stayed unmatched. The CDR3 length is 15 residues. Germline assignment: CDR1 MNHNY and CDR2 SVGAGI (reference sequence). In DNA, the CDR3 is TGTGCCAGCAGTATCCGACAGGGGGAGGACAATGAGCAGTTCTTC. Its protein is CASSIRQGEDNEQFF.

This chain links TRBV18 with TRBJ2-1, with 13 bases lining up with TRBD2. Germline V gene data show CDR1 as KGHSH and CDR2 as LQKENI. V dropped 5 bases and J dropped 0; count of bases not matched to a gene: 10. The CDR3 has 19 residues. CDR3 in DNA: TGTGCCAGCTCAAGTTTACTAGCGGGGGGGCTCAGCTCCTACAATGAGCAGTTCTTC. Protein product: CASSSLLAGGLSSYNEQFF.

The CDR3 reads CASSNREVNTEAFF. The CDR3 DNA sequence: TGTGCCAGCAGTAACAGGGAGGTGAACACTGAAGCTTTCTTT. V gene TRBV2 combines with J gene TRBJ1-1, with D possibly being TRBD1 (6 bases). The CDR3 spans 14 residues. V was trimmed by 5 bases and J by 0 bases, leaving 10 bases between them. Germline V CDR1 and CDR2: SNHLY, FYNNEI.

The sample holds a few counts of this clone. Mismatch with germline at one junction end may stem from a read error. The genes are TRBV14 and TRBJ2-7; no reliable D call. From germline, CDR1 is SGHDN and CDR2 FVKESK. This CDR3 has 15 residues. The CDR3 DNA sequence: TGTGCCAGCAGTCAAGATTGGGAAATACCCTACGAGCAGTACTTC. Translated: CASSQDWEIPYEQYF.

The chain couples TRBV5-1 to TRBJ2-2; 7 bases match TRBD2. The ends lost 4 bases at V and 2 bases at J; junction bases unmatched: 2. This CDR3 is 14 amino acids long. CDR1 and CDR2 from the germline V gene are SGHRS and YFSETQ. In nucleotides, the CDR3 is TGCGCCAGCAGCGGCGGGGGAAACACCGGGGAGCTGTTTTTT. This gives the protein CASSGGGNTGELFF.

This clone was seen only a few times. The chain employs TRBV9 and TRBJ2-1; 8 bases agree with TRBD2. The V gene's germline CDR1 is SGDLS and CDR2 YYNGEE. This CDR3 has 13 amino acids. The J segment lost 16 bases and the V segment lost 6 bases, leaving 15 bases of the junction unmatched. DNA for the CDR3: TGTGCCAGCACCCCCGGGGGGGCCGGGAGGGAATTCTTC. Its translation is CASTPGGAGREFF.

The chain has TRBV7-2 and TRBJ2-3; unclear D gene. Trimming took 4 bases from V and 2 from J, leaving 10 bases between them. The length of the CDR3 is 14 residues. Germline CDR1 is SGHTA and CDR2 is FQGNSA. The CDR3 region is CASSSLMVTDTQYF. The CDR3 DNA reads as TGTGCCAGCAGCTCTCTCATGGTCACAGATACGCAGTATTTT.

This clone occurred a few times. CDR3 sequence (DNA): TGTGCCAGCAGCCCCACGGGGCCACCCCTCCACTTT. Translated: CASSPTGPPLHF. This chain joins TRBV5-5 and TRBJ1-6, with D possibly being TRBD1 (5 bases). Looked up from germline, CDR1 is SGHKS and CDR2 is YYEKEE (reference sequence). V was clipped by 4 bases and J by 11 bases, with 10 bases between them. The CDR3 contains 12 residues.

This clone was detected only a few times. The CDR3 DNA follows: TGTGCCAGCAGCTCGGGCGGAAGCTACGAGCAGTACTTC. Translated, it gives CASSSGGSYEQYF. The chain links TRBV7-9 to TRBJ2-7; D not resolved. Germline V gives CDR1 SEHNR, CDR2 FQNEAQ (reference sequence). Trimming pared 4 bases from V and 3 bases from J, leaving 10 bases between. This CDR3 is 13 amino acids long.

V gene TRBV4-1 combines with J gene TRBJ2-1, with D possibly being TRBD2 (6 bases). The CDR3 is 14 residues long. Germline V gene data show CDR1 as MGHRA and CDR2 as YSYEKL. Between the trimmed V and J ends, which lost 1 base and 8 bases, there was a span of 12 bases. CDR3 nucleotides: TGCGCCAGCAGCCAAGTTCTAGCGAGCGATGAGCAGTTCTTC. Protein: CASSQVLASDEQFF.

This clone was seen more than once but under ten times. One junction end disagrees with the germline gene, perhaps due to a read error. V is TRBV6-6 and J is TRBJ2-7; D remains ambiguous. The CDR3 has 11 amino acids. Germline V gives CDR1 MNHNY, CDR2 SVGAGI (reference sequence). The CDR3 loop reads CASSYSRVRNF. DNA of the CDR3: TGTGCCAGCAGTTACTCCCGGGTCAGGAACTTC.

This clone was recorded a few times. An end of the junction differs from the germline gene, which may be a read error. V gene TRBV12-5 combines with J gene TRBJ1-1; the D is unclear. The CDR3 is 13 residues long. Germline V gene lookup returns CDR1 LGHNT and CDR2 FRNRAP. As DNA, the CDR3 is TGTGCTAGCGGTTCGGGGTTTACCACTGAAGCTTTCTTT. Translation: CASGSGFTTEAFF.

In its sample, this clone was seen a few times. The gene calls are TRBV5-1 and TRBJ1-2; TRBD1 is a possible D gene (5 bases). Germline V gives CDR1 SGHRS, CDR2 YFSETQ. CDR3 size: 15 residues. With 0 bases removed from V and 1 base from J, the gap between germline ends came to 10 bases. CDR3 loop: CASSLAQGRNYGYTF. Here the CDR3 DNA reads TGCGCCAGCAGCTTGGCGCAGGGTCGTAACTATGGCTACACCTTC. Variable domain in full (rest from reference TRBV5-1 and TRBJ1-2): KAGVTQTPRYLIKTRGQQVTLSCSPISGHRSVSWYQQTPGQGLQFLFEYFSETQRNKGNFPGRFSGRQFSNSRSEMNVSTLELGDSALYLCASSLAQGRNYGYTFGSGTRLTVV.

This clone was recorded a few times. J is TRBJ2-5 and V is TRBV9, with 8 positions matching TRBD2. CDR3 size: 15 residues. Germline CDR1 SGDLS, CDR2 YYNGEE. Trimming removed 5 bases from V and 2 bases from J; junction bases left unmatched: 8. In DNA, the CDR3 is TGTGCCAGCAGTGGTAGCGGGGCGTTACAAGAGACCCAGTACTTC. Encoded protein: CASSGSGALQETQYF. The full variable domain, with the rest looked up from reference TRBV9 and TRBJ2-5, is DSGVTQTPKHLITATGQRVTLRCSPRSGDLSVYWYQQSLDQGLQFLIQYYNGEERAKGNILERFSAQQFPDLHSELNLSSLELGDSALYFCASSGSGALQETQYFGPGTRLLVL.

This clone has more than one count but fewer than ten. V is TRBV18 and J is TRBJ1-6; possibly TRBD1 for D (6 bases). The CDR3 sequence is 14 residues long. Germline lookup yields CDR1 KGHSH and CDR2 LQKENI. Trimming stripped 1 base from V and 5 bases from J, with 6 bases between. The CDR3 sequence: CASSPQGDNSPLHF. The CDR3, as DNA: TGTGCCAGCTCACCACAGGGGGATAATTCACCCCTCCACTTT.

This clone was picked up a small number of times. The J gene is TRBJ1-5, the V gene TRBV27; possible D gene TRBD1, 6 bases. The CDR3 is made up of 13 amino acids. Germline V lookup: CDR1 MNHEY, CDR2 SMNVEV (reference sequence). V was trimmed by 5 bases and J by 3 bases, leaving 8 bases between them. The CDR3 DNA reads as TGTGCCAGCAGTCGACAGGTCAATCAGCCCCAGCATTTT. Protein: CASSRQVNQPQHF.